The entry below gives a single T cell receptor beta chain sequence along with its context. Its antigen is not known. Through 5' RACE with UMI labels, the TRB cDNA libraries were prepared. One entry per CDR3 protein, without DNA, is what TCRdb gives after re-calling the 5' RACE reads. The sample includes about 120,000 distinct CDR3 sequences. Germline V CDR1 and CDR2: SGDLS, YYNGEE. CDR3 length: 18 amino acids. The data were taken from a study of CXCR3-negative and CXCR3-positive naive CD8 T cells. The wider study: Total TRB output reached 130 million or so reads, about 1.5 +/- 0.3 million per library. Points from the study as a whole: Hydrophobicity was higher for TRB CDR3s found in CXCR3-positive naive cells than in CXCR3-negative naive cells. TRBV-TRBJ usage was similar across naive CXCR3 subsets but distinct in memory cells. The level of CXCR3 expression partially decreased after cryopreservation; the majority of assays used fresh PBMCs. Naive subsets were similarly diverse, while memory CD8+ repertoires were much less diverse.

Input material: naive CXCR3+ CD8+ T cells from blood. Subset: CD45RO-CCR7+CD27+CD95- naive CD8+ T cells expressing CXCR3 (TNR3+). The chain carries TRBV9 and TRBJ2-1; TCRdb calls TRBD2, which cannot be checked without DNA. The origin of this receptor is a human donor in good health. Some clones in this sample may be carry-over from other donors' samples. CDR3: CASSVELASGSPYNEQFF.